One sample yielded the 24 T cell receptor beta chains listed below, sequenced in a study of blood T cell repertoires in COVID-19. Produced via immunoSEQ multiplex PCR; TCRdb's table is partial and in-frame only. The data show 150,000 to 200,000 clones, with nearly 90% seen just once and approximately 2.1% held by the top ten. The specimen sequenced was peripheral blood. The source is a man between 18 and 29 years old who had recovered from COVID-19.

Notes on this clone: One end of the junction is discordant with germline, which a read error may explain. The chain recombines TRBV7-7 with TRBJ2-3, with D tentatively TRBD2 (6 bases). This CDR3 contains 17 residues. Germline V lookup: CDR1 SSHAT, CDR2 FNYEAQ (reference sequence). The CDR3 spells CASSLASGISGADTQYF. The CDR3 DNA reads TGTGCTAGCAGCTTAGCGAGTGGTATCTCGGGGGCAGATACGCAGTATTTT. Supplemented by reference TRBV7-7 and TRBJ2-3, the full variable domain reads GAGVSQSPRYKVTKRGQDVTLRCDPISSHATLYWYQQALGQGPEFLTYFNYEAQPDKSGLPSDRFSAERPEGSISTLTIQRTEQRDSAMYRCASSLASGISGADTQYFGPGTRLTVL.

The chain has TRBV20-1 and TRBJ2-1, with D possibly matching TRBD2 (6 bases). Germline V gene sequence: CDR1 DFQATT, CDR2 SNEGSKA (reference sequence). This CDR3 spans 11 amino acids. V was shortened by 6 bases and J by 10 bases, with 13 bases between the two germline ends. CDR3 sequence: CSALLAVEQFF. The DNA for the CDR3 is TGCAGTGCGTTACTAGCAGTCGAGCAGTTCTTC.

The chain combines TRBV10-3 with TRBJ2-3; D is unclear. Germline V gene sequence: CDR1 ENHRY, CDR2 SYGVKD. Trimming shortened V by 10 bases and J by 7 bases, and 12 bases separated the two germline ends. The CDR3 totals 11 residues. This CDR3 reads CASRDGYTQYF. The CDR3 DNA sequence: TGTGCCAGCCGAGATGGTTATACGCAGTATTTT.

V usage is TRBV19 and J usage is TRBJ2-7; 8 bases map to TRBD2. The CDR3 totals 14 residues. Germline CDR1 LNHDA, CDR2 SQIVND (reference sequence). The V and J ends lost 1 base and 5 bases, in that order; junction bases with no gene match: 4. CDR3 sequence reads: CASSIGTSSHEQYF. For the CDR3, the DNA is TGTGCCAGTAGTATAGGGACTAGCAGCCACGAGCAGTACTTC.

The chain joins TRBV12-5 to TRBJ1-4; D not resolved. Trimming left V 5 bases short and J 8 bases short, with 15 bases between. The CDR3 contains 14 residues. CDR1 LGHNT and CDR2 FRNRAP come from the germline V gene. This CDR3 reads CASGPGRGGEKLFF. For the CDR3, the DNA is TGTGCTAGTGGTCCCGGTCGGGGAGGAGAAAAACTGTTTTTT.

For the CDR3, the DNA is TGCGCCAGCAGCTTGGGACAGGGTCTCAACAATGAGCAGTTCTTC. Protein product: CASSLGQGLNNEQFF. The genes are TRBV5-1 and TRBJ2-1, with TRBD1 matching over 7 bases. The CDR3 length is 15 residues. Per germline, CDR1 SGHRS and CDR2 YFSETQ. The V segment lost 0 bases and the J segment 5 bases; nucleotides outside the gene matches: 5.

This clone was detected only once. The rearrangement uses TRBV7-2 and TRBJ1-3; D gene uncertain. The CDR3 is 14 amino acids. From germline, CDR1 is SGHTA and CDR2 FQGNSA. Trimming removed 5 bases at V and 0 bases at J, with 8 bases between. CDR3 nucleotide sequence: TGTGCCAGCAGCGAGGGAAACTCTGGAAACACCATATATTTT. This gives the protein CASSEGNSGNTIYF. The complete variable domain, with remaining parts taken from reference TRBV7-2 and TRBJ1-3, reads GAGVSQSPSNKVTEKGKDVELRCDPISGHTALYWYRQSLGQGLEFLIYFQGNSAPDKSGLPSDRFSAERTGGSVSTLTIQRTQQEDSAVYLCASSEGNSGNTIYFGEGSWLTVV.

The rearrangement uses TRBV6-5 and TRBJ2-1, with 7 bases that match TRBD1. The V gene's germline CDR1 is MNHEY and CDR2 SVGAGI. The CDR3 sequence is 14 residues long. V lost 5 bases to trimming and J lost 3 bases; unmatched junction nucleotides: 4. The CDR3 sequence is CASSPRQGYNEQFF. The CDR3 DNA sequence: TGTGCCAGCAGTCCCCGACAGGGCTACAATGAGCAGTTCTTC.

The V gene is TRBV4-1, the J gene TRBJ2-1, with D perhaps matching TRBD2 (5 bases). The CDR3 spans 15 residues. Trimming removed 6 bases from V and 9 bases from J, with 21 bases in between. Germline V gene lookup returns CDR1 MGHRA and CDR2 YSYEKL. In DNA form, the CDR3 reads TGCGCCAGCAGTCAGCCTGGACTCAAACTCCCTGAGCAGTTCTTC. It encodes CASSQPGLKLPEQFF.

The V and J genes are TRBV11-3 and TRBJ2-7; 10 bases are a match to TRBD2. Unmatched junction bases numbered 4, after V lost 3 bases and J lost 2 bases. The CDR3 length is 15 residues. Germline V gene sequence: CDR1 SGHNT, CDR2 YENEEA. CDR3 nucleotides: TGTGCCAGCAGCTTGGGACTAGCGTCAACCTACGAGCAGTACTTC. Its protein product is CASSLGLASTYEQYF.

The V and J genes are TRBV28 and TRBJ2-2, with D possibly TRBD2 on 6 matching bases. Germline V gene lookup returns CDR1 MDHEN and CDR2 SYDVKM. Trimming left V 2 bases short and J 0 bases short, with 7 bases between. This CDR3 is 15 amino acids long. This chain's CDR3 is CASSLAGTNTGELFF. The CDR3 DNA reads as TGTGCCAGCAGTTTAGCGGGAACGAACACCGGGGAGCTGTTTTTT.

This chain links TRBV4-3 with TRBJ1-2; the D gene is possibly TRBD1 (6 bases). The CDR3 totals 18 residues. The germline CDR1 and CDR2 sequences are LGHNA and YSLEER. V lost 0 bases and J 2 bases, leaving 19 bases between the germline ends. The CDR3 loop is CASSQDALSGAPNYGYTF. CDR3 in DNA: TGCGCCAGCAGCCAAGATGCCCTTTCAGGGGCTCCAAACTATGGCTACACCTTC.

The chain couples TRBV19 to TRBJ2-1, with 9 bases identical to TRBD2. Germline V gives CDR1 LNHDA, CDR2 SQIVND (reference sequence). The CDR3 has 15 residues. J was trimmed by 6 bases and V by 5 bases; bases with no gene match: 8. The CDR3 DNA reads TGTGCCAGTAGTGTCCCGGGACTAGCAGTCAATGAGCAGTTCTTC. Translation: CASSVPGLAVNEQFF.

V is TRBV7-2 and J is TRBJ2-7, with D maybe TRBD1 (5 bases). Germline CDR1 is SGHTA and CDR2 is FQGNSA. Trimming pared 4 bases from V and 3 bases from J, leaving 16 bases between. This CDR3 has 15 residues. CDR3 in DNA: TGTGCCAGCAGCTCGAGACACCAGGGAATCTACGAGCAGTACTTC. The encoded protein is CASSSRHQGIYEQYF.

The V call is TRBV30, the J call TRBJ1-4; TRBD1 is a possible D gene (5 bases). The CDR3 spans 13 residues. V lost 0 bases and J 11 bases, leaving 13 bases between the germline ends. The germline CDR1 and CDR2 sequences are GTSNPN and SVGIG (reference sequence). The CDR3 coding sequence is TGTGCCTGGAGTGTAGGCCTCCCAGGGAAACTGTTTTTT. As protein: CAWSVGLPGKLFF.

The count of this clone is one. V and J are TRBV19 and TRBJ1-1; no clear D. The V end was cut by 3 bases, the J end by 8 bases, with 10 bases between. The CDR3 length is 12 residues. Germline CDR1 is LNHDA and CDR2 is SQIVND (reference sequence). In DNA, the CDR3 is TGTGCCAGTAGTATTGGCGGCGGGGAAGCTTTCTTT. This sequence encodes CASSIGGGEAFF. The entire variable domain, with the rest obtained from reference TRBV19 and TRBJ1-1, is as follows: DGGITQSPKYLFRKEGQNVTLSCEQNLNHDAMYWYRQDPGQGLRLIYYSQIVNDFQKGDIAEGYSVSREKKESFPLTVTSAQKNPTAFYLCASSIGGGEAFFGQGTRLTVV.

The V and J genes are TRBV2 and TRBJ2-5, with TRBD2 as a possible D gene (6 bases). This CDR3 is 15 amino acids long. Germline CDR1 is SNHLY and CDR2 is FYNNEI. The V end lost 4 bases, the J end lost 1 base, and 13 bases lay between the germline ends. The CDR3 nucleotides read TGTGCCAGCAGTGCATCCCCGACTAGCCAAGAGACCCAGTACTTC. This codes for CASSASPTSQETQYF.

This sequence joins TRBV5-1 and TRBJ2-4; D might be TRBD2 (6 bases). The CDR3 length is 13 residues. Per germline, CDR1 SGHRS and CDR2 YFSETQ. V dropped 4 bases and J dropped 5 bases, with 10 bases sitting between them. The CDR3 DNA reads TGCGCCAGCAGCATGGGACTCGAAAACATTCAGTACTTC. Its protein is CASSMGLENIQYF.

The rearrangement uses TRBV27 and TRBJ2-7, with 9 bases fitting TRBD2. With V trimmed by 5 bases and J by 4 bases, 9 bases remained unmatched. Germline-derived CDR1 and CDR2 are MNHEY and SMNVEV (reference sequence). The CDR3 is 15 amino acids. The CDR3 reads CASSPRLAAQYEQYF. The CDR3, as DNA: TGTGCCAGCAGTCCCAGACTAGCGGCGCAGTACGAGCAGTACTTC.

CDR3 nucleotide sequence: TGTGCCAGCAGTCCCACTTCACCCACAGATACGCAGTATTTT. As protein: CASSPTSPTDTQYF. The rearrangement uses TRBV27 and TRBJ2-3; D remains ambiguous. In germline, CDR1 is MNHEY, CDR2 SMNVEV (reference sequence). V was pared by 5 bases and J by 2 bases, with 11 bases between. The CDR3 totals 14 residues.

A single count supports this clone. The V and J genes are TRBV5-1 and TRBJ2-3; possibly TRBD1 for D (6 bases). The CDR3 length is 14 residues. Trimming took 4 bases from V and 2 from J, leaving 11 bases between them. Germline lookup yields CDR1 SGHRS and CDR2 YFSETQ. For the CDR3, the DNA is TGCGCCAGCAGCCCAGGGGACGCCACAGATACGCAGTATTTT. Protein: CASSPGDATDTQYF.

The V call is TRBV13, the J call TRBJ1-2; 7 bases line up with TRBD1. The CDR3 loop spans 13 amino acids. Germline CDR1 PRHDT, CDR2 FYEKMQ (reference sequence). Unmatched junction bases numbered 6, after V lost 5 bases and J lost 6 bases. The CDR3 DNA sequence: TGTGCCAGCAGCCCCCCGACAGGGAATGGCTACACCTTC. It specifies CASSPPTGNGYTF.

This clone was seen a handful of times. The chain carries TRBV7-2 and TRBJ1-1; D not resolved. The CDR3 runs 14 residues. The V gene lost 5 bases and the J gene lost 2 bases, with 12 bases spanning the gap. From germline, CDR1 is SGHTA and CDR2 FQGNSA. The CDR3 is CASSPWGGNTEAFF. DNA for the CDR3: TGTGCCAGCAGCCCCTGGGGAGGAAACACTGAAGCTTTCTTT.

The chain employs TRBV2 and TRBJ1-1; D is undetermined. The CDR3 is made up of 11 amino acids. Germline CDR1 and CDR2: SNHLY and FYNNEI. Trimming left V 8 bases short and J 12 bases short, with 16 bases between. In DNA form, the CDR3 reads TGTGCCAGCGGTCCAGCGGGCCTAACTTTCTTT. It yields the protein CASGPAGLTFF. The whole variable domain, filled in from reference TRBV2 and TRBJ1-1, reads EPEVTQTPSHQVTQMGQEVILRCVPISNHLYFYWYRQILGQKVEFLVSFYNNEISEKSEIFDDQFSVERPDGSNFTLKIRSTKLEDSAMYFCASGPAGLTFFGQGTRLTVV.